This T cell receptor (beta chain) was retrieved from a study of shared clonotypes between healthy human individuals. Study background: Three plates were used per donor for CD4 naive, three for CD4 memory, two for CD8 naive and one for CD8 memory.

An approximately 210 ng quantity of DNA, tens of thousands of T cell genomes, went into the sorted-subset replicate PCRs. Generated by immunoSEQ multiplex PCR, the TCRdb table keeps only in-frame clones and is missing some. The profile shows some 2,000,000 clones, approximately 95% of them singletons. J lost 4 bases, V lost 2 bases, and 11 bases had no gene match. This CDR3 comprises 18 residues. Germline lookup yields CDR1 KGHSH and CDR2 LQKENI. The TCR was taken from a man aged 18 to 30 in good health. Sequencing input: naive CD4+ T cells sorted from blood. Subset noted: CD45RA+ positively selected. The J gene is TRBJ2-1, the V gene TRBV18; 10 bases agree with TRBD2. The CDR3 nucleotides read TGTGCCAGCTCACCAACCATCGGACTAGCGGAATTTTACAATGAGCAGTTCTTC. Translated: CASSPTIGLAEFYNEQFF.